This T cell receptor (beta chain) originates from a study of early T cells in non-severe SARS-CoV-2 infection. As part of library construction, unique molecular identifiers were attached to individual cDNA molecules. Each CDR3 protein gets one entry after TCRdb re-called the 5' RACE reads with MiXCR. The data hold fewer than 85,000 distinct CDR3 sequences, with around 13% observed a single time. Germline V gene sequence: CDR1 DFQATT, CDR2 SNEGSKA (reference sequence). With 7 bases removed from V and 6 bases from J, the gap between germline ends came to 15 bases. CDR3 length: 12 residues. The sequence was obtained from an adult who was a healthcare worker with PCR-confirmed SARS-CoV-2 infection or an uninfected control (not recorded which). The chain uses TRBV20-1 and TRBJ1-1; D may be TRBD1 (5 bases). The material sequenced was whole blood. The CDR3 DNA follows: TGCAGTGTCCGGGGGGGGTACGCTGAAGCTTTCTTT. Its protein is CSVRGGYAEAFF.